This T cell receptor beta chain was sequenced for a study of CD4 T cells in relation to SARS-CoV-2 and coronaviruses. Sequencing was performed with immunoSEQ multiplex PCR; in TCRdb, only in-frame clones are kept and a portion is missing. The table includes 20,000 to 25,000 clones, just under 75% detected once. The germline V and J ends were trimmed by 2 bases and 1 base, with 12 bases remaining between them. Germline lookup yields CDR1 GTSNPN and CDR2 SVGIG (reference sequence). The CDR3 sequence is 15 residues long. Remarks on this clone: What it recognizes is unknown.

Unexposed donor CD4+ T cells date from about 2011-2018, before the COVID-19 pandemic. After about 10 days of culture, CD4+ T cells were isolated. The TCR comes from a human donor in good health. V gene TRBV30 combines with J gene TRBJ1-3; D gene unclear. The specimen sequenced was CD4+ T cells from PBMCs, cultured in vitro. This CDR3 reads CAWSRDSGSGNTIYF. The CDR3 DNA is TGTGCCTGGAGTCGAGACTCGGGATCTGGAAACACCATATATTTT.